The TCR beta chain described here comes from a study of cytomegalovirus exposure and HLA in healthy donors. Study summary: The 90 to 150 validation repertoires used the same platform as the 650 to 850 first-cohort repertoires, a later analysis reported. Findings of the study overall: Altogether, 164 TCR beta chains were recorded as cytomegalovirus-associated.

Unmatched junction bases numbered 4, after V lost 4 bases and J lost 3 bases. This CDR3 region has 14 residues. Per the germline V gene, CDR1 is LNHDA and CDR2 is SQIVND (reference sequence). Clones were sequenced by immunoSEQ multiplex PCR, and TCRdb holds only the in-frame ones, with some missing. In the table there are 180,000 or so clones, around 84% of which are singletons. The donors were in the roughly 130-subject validation cohort; that cohort was separate from the roughly 660-subject first cohort. A word on this clone: Its antigen is not identified.

This clonotype was obtained from a woman aged 25 to 39 in good health and CMV-seropositive. Sequencing used PBMCs. The chain joins TRBV19 to TRBJ2-7, with 9 bases aligning to TRBD1. The DNA of the CDR3 is TGTGCCAGTAGTACAGGGACAGGGAGCTACGAGCAGTACTTC. It specifies CASSTGTGSYEQYF.